This T cell receptor beta chain is from a study of blood T cells in healthy people across ages. Whole-study results and caveats: Estimated diversity across one million T cells was deemed an underestimate. Whereas aged donors had fewer naive CD4+ cells, long-lived donors had more of them and higher diversity.

As to this clonotype: Antigen: not known.

Germline CDR1 and CDR2: MNHEY and SVGAGI. The CDR3 is 15 amino acids. V dropped 2 bases and J dropped 8; count of bases not matched to a gene: 7. A J-beta primer mix and a sample-barcoded 5' primer were used in a second PCR of roughly 6 to 12 cycles. Unique molecular identifiers of 12 random nucleotides labeled each cDNA. Each CDR3 protein gets one entry after TCRdb re-called the 5' RACE reads with MiXCR. The sample lists under 2,000,000 distinct CDR3 sequences; around half were seen once. This clonotype was obtained from a woman between 40 and 55 years old in good health. Sequencing used blood. V is TRBV6-5 and J is TRBJ2-1; 9 bases are a match to TRBD2. The CDR3 coding sequence is TGTGCCAGCAGTTACGCGGGGGGGCCAAACGATGAGCAGTTCTTC. It is translated as CASSYAGGPNDEQFF.